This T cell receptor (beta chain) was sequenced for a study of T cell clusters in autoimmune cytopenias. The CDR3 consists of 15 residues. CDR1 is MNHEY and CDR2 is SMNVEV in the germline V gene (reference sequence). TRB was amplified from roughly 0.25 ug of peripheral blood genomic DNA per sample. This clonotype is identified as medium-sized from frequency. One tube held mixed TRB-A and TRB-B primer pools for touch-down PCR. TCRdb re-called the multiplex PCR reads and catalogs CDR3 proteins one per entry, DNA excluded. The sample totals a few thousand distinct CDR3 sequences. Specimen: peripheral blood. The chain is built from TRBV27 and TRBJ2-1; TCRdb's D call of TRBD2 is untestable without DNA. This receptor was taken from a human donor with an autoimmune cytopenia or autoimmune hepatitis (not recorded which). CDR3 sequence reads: CASSSTGLRYNEQFF.